Given below is one TCR delta chain in context. These data come from a study of gamma-delta T cells after stem cell transplantation. CDR1 and CDR2 from the germline V gene are TVYSNPD and GDNSRS (reference sequence). The V end was cut by 5 bases, the J end by 1 base, with 41 bases between. The CDR3 sequence is 22 residues long. TCRdb re-called the RT-PCR reads using CATT. The sample yields around 1,700 delta-chain clones, 4% to 4.5% seen once. The receptor was isolated from a human donor. It is not recorded whose cells these are; they may come from a transplant donor. Sequencing was performed on gamma-delta T cells. The rearrangement uses TRDV3 and TRDJ1; D may be TRDD2 (8 bases). This chain's CDR3 is CAPRDSSTSYRYWGLATDKLIF. The CDR3 DNA sequence: TGTGCCCCCCGGGATTCCTCCACTTCCTACCGATACTGGGGATTGGCCACCGATAAACTCATCTTT.